This T cell receptor beta chain was identified during a study of breast tumors, draining lymph nodes, adjacent tissues. Per germline, CDR1 MNHNY and CDR2 SVGAGI (reference sequence). The CDR3 consists of 14 residues. V lost 6 bases, J lost 0 bases, and 12 bases lay in between. Study observations and caveats: Tumor T cell lymph node origin was a supported hypothesis, not proven. Luminal-like breast cancer showed significantly greater tumor-nontumor repertoire similarity than basal-like breast cancer did. Tumor repertoires ranked between lymph nodes and nontumor tissue in diversity, with V and J gene preferences. The data were judged consistent with most tumor T cells coming from lymph node and expanding in tumor.

TCRdb reprocessed the multiplex PCR reads via MiXCR and lists one record per CDR3 protein. The sample consists of about 66,000 distinct CDR3 sequences, roughly two fifths of them appearing once. This clonotype was found a few times. No antigen is known for it. The sequence was obtained from a female donor with breast cancer. Some clones in this sample may be carry-over from other donors' samples. The sequencing sample was made of breast tumor tissue. The chain joins TRBV6-6 to TRBJ2-7; D gene uncertain. CDR3 region: CASSPGANSYEQYF. As DNA, the CDR3 is TGTGCCAGCAGCCCCGGAGCTAACTCCTACGAGCAGTACTTC.